This entry lists 22 T cell receptor beta chains sequenced from one sample in a study of blood T cell repertoires in COVID-19. Generated by immunoSEQ multiplex PCR, the TCRdb table keeps only in-frame clones and is missing some. This table holds nearly 95,000 clones, less than 85% found once. Sequenced sample: peripheral blood. The receptors here all came from a man in his sixties or seventies with COVID-19, enrolled during active disease.

The rearrangement joins TRBV28 to TRBJ2-2; 9 nucleotides agree with TRBD2. The CDR3 covers 15 residues. Germline V gene sequence: CDR1 MDHEN, CDR2 SYDVKM. The junction had 6 bases not matched to a gene; V was cut back by 4 bases and J by 6 bases. This CDR3 reads CASSSSGRLAGELFF. DNA of the CDR3: TGTGCCAGCAGTTCAAGCGGGAGGTTGGCCGGGGAGCTGTTTTTT.

The sample holds a few counts of this clone. This chain joins TRBV3-1 (or the pseudogene TRBV3-2) and TRBJ1-1; 7 nucleotides match TRBD1. Germline V gene sequence: CDR1 LGHDT, CDR2 YNNKEL (reference sequence). V lost 7 bases to trimming and J lost 1 base; unmatched junction nucleotides: 0. The CDR3 runs 12 residues. Here the CDR3 DNA reads TGTGCCAGCAACAGGGGGAACACTGAAGCTTTCTTT. Translating gives CASNRGNTEAFF.

The chain employs TRBV10-1 and TRBJ2-7; 8 bases fit TRBD2. Germline assignment: CDR1 WNHNN and CDR2 SYGVQD (reference sequence). V was pared by 9 bases and J by 5 bases, with 6 bases of the junction left unmatched. The CDR3 sequence is 12 residues long. CDR3 amino acids: CASGTGGDEQYF. Here the CDR3 DNA reads TGCGCCAGTGGTACGGGAGGGGACGAGCAGTACTTC.

CDR3 sequence reads: CASSLVMDRWDEQFF. The CDR3 nucleotides are TGTGCCAGCAGCTTAGTGATGGACAGGTGGGATGAGCAGTTCTTC. This chain uses TRBV7-2 with TRBJ2-1; 7 positions match TRBD1. The CDR3 spans 15 residues. The J segment lost 8 bases and the V segment lost 1 base, leaving 8 bases of the junction unmatched. Germline V lookup: CDR1 SGHTA, CDR2 FQGNSA.

This sequence joins TRBV11-1 and TRBJ2-2, with 10 bases identical to TRBD1. There are 14 residues in the CDR3. In germline, CDR1 is SGHAT, CDR2 FQDESV (reference sequence). V was pared by 6 bases and J by 2 bases, with 0 bases of the junction left unmatched. This chain's CDR3 is CASRTGGNTGELFF. In nucleotides, the CDR3 is TGTGCCAGCAGGACAGGGGGCAACACCGGGGAGCTGTTTTTT.

The J gene is TRBJ2-7, the V gene TRBV6-5; D is perhaps TRBD2 (5 bases). The ends were cut back, 8 bases at V and 2 bases at J, with 13 bases in the middle. Germline V gene lookup returns CDR1 MNHEY and CDR2 SVGAGI. CDR3 length: 13 amino acids. Here the CDR3 reads CASLSEAPYEQYF. DNA for the CDR3: TGTGCCAGCCTATCGGAGGCGCCCTACGAGCAGTACTTC.

The count of this clone is one. The chain links TRBV5-4 to TRBJ1-2, with 7 bases lining up with TRBD1. Germline assignment: CDR1 SGHNT and CDR2 YYREEE (reference sequence). V was pared by 2 bases and J by 4 bases, with 8 bases of the junction left unmatched. The CDR3 runs to 15 residues. This CDR3 reads CASSLTRQGGYGYTF. The CDR3 coding sequence is TGTGCCAGCAGCTTAACTCGACAGGGAGGCTATGGCTACACCTTC.

The CDR3 DNA sequence: TGTGCCTGGAGTGTACTATCGGGAAACGAGCTGTTTTTT. This sequence encodes CAWSVLSGNELFF. V gene TRBV30 combines with J gene TRBJ2-2; weak D call: TRBD2 (5 bases). The CDR3 extends over 13 amino acids. Germline values: CDR1 GTSNPN, CDR2 SVGIG (reference sequence). Trimming took 0 bases from V and 11 from J, leaving 13 bases between them.

This rearrangement joins TRBV18 to TRBJ2-7, with a possible D match to TRBD1 (5 bases). Germline CDR1 reads KGHSH; CDR2 reads LQKENI. The CDR3 spans 12 residues. V was shortened by 5 bases and J by 3 bases, with 8 bases between the two germline ends. The DNA for the CDR3 is TGTGCCAGCTCAGAGCAGGGCTACGAGCAGTACTTC. Translated: CASSEQGYEQYF.

CDR3 sequence reads: CASSITGGGVNEQFF. The CDR3 DNA reads as TGTGCCAGTAGTATTACAGGCGGGGGAGTTAATGAGCAGTTCTTC. This sequence joins TRBV19 and TRBJ2-1, with 7 nucleotides matching TRBD2. The CDR3 is 15 residues long. V shed 3 bases, J shed 7 bases, and the junction held 9 bases outside the gene matches. Germline V gene lookup returns CDR1 LNHDA and CDR2 SQIVND (reference sequence).

The V and J genes are TRBV24-1 and TRBJ2-2, with D possibly matching TRBD1 (5 bases). The V gene lost 6 bases and the J gene lost 1 base, with 14 bases spanning the gap. The CDR3 extends over 16 amino acids. The germline V gene has CDR1 KGHDR and CDR2 SFDVKD. The CDR3 DNA is TGTGCCACCAGTCGGGCGAGGACATTGAACACCGGGGAGCTGTTTTTT. This encodes CATSRARTLNTGELFF.

The chain links TRBV5-1 to TRBJ2-7; D perhaps matches TRBD1 (6 bases). V lost 1 base and J 4 bases, leaving 9 bases between the germline ends. Germline V gene sequence: CDR1 SGHRS, CDR2 YFSETQ. The CDR3 contains 13 residues. The DNA of the CDR3 is TGCGCCAGCAGCTTGCTACAGGGTTACGAGCAGTACTTC. It codes for CASSLLQGYEQYF.

In its sample, this clone was seen once. The chain couples TRBV28 to TRBJ2-3; D call uncertain. This CDR3 has 15 amino acids. Germline CDR1 MDHEN, CDR2 SYDVKM. The germline V and J ends were trimmed by 5 bases and 1 base, with 13 bases remaining between them. The CDR3 DNA follows: TGTGCCAGCAGTCCAGACTTTGCACGCACAGATACGCAGTATTTT. Its protein is CASSPDFARTDTQYF. Based on the CDR3 plus reference TRBV28 and TRBJ2-3, the full variable domain is DVKVTQSSRYLVKRTGEKVFLECVQDMDHENMFWYRQDPGLGLRLIYFSYDVKMKEKGDIPEGYSVSREKKERFSLILESASTNQTSMYLCASSPDFARTDTQYFGPGTRLTVL.

The chain uses TRBV5-6 and TRBJ1-1; 8 nucleotides agree with TRBD1. This CDR3 comprises 12 residues. J was trimmed by 11 bases and V by 1 base; bases with no gene match: 4. Germline CDR1 reads SGHDT; CDR2 reads YYEEEE. The CDR3 loop is CASSLPQGAAFF. CDR3 coding DNA: TGTGCCAGCAGCTTGCCCCAGGGGGCGGCTTTCTTT.

V gene TRBV3-1 (or the pseudogene TRBV3-2) combines with J gene TRBJ2-1; D is undetermined. Germline V gene lookup returns CDR1 LGHDT and CDR2 YNNKEL (reference sequence). Deletions cut 0 bases from V and 1 base from J, with 7 bases between. CDR3 length: 15 residues. Here the CDR3 reads CASSQDPTSYNEQFF. For the CDR3, the DNA is TGTGCCAGCAGCCAAGATCCTACTTCCTACAATGAGCAGTTCTTC.

V and J are TRBV9 and TRBJ1-2, with TRBD1 matching 7 bases. V gave up 3 bases and J gave up 4 bases; unmatched junction bases: 9. Germline V CDR1 and CDR2: SGDLS, YYNGEE. The CDR3 has 15 amino acids. CDR3 nucleotide sequence: TGTGCCAGCAGCGAAGCAGGGGGTCGGCTCTATGGCTACACCTTC. Protein product: CASSEAGGRLYGYTF.

The genes are TRBV28 and TRBJ2-7, with D unresolved. This CDR3 spans 11 amino acids. Trimming took 5 bases from V and 7 from J, leaving 9 bases between them. Germline V lookup: CDR1 MDHEN, CDR2 SYDVKM. DNA for the CDR3: TGTGCCAGCAGTCGCCCGCGAGAGCAGTACTTC. Its translation is CASSRPREQYF.

This clone was seen only a few times. J is TRBJ2-2 and V is TRBV28, with 9 bases lining up with TRBD2. In germline, CDR1 is MDHEN, CDR2 SYDVKM. Unmatched junction bases numbered 3, after V lost 1 base and J lost 0 bases. The CDR3 consists of 17 residues. The CDR3 spells CASSLLSSGTNTGELFF. The CDR3 bases are TGTGCCAGCAGTTTATTGTCTAGCGGGACGAACACCGGGGAGCTGTTTTTT.

This clone was seen more than once but under ten times. This chain connects TRBV28 to TRBJ2-1, with 7 bases lining up with TRBD2. The CDR3 covers 13 residues. The junction had 2 bases not matched to a gene; V was cut back by 2 bases and J by 7 bases. The germline V gene encodes CDR1 MDHEN and CDR2 SYDVKM. The chain's CDR3 is CASSLGRENEQFF. The DNA of the CDR3 is TGTGCCAGCAGTTTAGGGAGGGAAAATGAGCAGTTCTTC.

Here the CDR3 DNA reads TGTGCCAGCAGTGGGGGGGGAGGAAATGAAAAACTGTTTTTT. Protein product: CASSGGGGNEKLFF. The chain recombines TRBV28 with TRBJ1-4; D possibly corresponds to TRBD1 (5 bases). CDR1 is MDHEN, CDR2 SYDVKM, per germline. The CDR3 runs 14 residues. V gave up 5 bases and J gave up 5 bases, with 12 bases separating them.

V is TRBV19 and J is TRBJ1-1; 7 nucleotides align to TRBD1. This CDR3 is built from 14 residues. Per germline, CDR1 LNHDA and CDR2 SQIVND (reference sequence). V dropped 6 bases and J dropped 1; count of bases not matched to a gene: 5. The CDR3 sequence: CASRLRQGNTEAFF. In nucleotides, the CDR3 is TGTGCCAGTAGGCTCCGACAGGGGAACACTGAAGCTTTCTTT.

V is TRBV7-2 and J is TRBJ2-1; possible D gene TRBD2, 5 bases. CDR1 and CDR2 from the germline V gene are SGHTA and FQGNSA. The CDR3 extends over 14 amino acids. The V end was cut by 0 bases, the J end by 8 bases, with 11 bases between. Here the CDR3 DNA reads TGTGCCAGCAGCTTAGCCCGGGGAGAGTATGAGCAGTTCTTC. Its translation: CASSLARGEYEQFF. The whole variable domain, filled in from reference TRBV7-2 and TRBJ2-1, reads GAGVSQSPSNKVTEKGKDVELRCDPISGHTALYWYRQSLGQGLEFLIYFQGNSAPDKSGLPSDRFSAERTGGSVSTLTIQRTQQEDSAVYLCASSLARGEYEQFFGPGTRLTVL.